Reported below is one TCR beta chain. Its antigen remains unknown. This sample is part of a study of shared clonotypes between healthy human individuals. The wider study: Plates per donor: three CD4 naive, three CD4 memory, two CD8 naive, one CD8 memory. Study-wide results and limits: On the whole, naive subsets had larger estimated richness than memory subsets had.

The CDR3 totals 11 residues. The V gene's germline CDR1 is SEHNR and CDR2 FQNEAQ (reference sequence). V was trimmed by 6 bases and J by 8 bases, leaving 8 bases between them. Only in-frame clones appear in the TCRdb table, and some are missing; sequencing was by immunoSEQ multiplex PCR. The sample includes around 1.1 million clones, roughly 77% of them seen just once. The sample taken for sequencing was memory CD4+ T cells from PBMCs. Subset of the sample: CD45RA-negative fraction. The TCR sequence derives from a man aged 18-30 years in good health. Some clones in this sample may be carry-over from other donors' samples. The chain joins TRBV7-9 to TRBJ2-1; tentative D call: TRBD1 (6 bases). The CDR3 loop is CASSKGDEQFF. The CDR3, as DNA: TGTGCCAGCAGTAAGGGGGATGAGCAGTTCTTC.